The clone carrying this T cell receptor beta chain was detected a few times. Its antigen remains unidentified. Described time point: persistent/refractory GD, antithyroid drugs over 5 years with positive TRAb. Scientists built the TCR library using RNA that was extracted from PBMCs. Patients were enrolled at an endocrinology department in Xi'an, China. The sample comes from a study of regulatory T cells in long-lasting Graves disease. Study-wide findings and caveats: Persistent disease exhibited a predilection for TRBV28, TRBJ1-2 and TRBJ2-5.

The ends were cut back, 1 base at V and 8 bases at J, with 17 bases in the middle. The CDR3 has 15 amino acids. CDR1 SGHTA and CDR2 FQGNSA come from the germline V gene. Library construction for TCR beta used iRepertoire HTBI primers and Arm-PCR of CDR3 regions. How the authors handled the data: Sample data revealed fewer than 70 TRBV and roughly 13 TRBJ segments. In TCRdb, the multiplex PCR reads were re-called with MiXCR into one record per CDR3 protein. The V and J calls here are based on TCRdb, not the publication. The sample has hundreds of thousands of distinct CDR3 sequences; roughly 21% are singletons.

The sequence derives from a female donor with Graves disease. The sequencing used peripheral blood mononuclear cells (PBMCs), collected when the disease was refractory, from a patient treated with antithyroid drugs. The chain has TRBV7-2 and TRBJ1-2, with D maybe TRBD1 (6 bases). The CDR3 region has the DNA TGTGCCAGCAGCTTAGGGGGGGCCTCTGCTAAGGGCTACACCTTC. Translating it yields CASSLGGASAKGYTF. Using reference TRBV7-2 and TRBJ1-2 for the parts outside the CDR3, the full variable domain is GAGVSQSPSNKVTEKGKDVELRCDPISGHTALYWYRQSLGQGLEFLIYFQGNSAPDKSGLPSDRFSAERTGGSVSTLTIQRTQQEDSAVYLCASSLGGASAKGYTFGSGTRLTVV.